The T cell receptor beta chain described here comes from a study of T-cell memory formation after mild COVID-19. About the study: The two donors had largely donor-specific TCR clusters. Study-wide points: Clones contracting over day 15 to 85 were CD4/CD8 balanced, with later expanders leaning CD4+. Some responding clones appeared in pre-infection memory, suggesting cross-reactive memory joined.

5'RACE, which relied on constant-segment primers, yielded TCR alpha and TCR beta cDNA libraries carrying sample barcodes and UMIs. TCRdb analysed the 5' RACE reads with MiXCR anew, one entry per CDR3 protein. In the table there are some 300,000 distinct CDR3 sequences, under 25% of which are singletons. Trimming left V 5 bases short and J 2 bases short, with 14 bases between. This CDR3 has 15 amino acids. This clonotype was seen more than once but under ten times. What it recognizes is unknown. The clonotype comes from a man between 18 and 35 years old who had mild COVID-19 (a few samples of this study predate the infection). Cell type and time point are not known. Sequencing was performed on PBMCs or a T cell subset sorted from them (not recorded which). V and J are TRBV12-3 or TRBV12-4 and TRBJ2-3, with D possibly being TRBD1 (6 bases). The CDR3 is CASSSRDTYTDTQYF. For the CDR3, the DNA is TGTGCCAGCAGTAGCCGGGACACTTACACAGATACGCAGTATTTT.